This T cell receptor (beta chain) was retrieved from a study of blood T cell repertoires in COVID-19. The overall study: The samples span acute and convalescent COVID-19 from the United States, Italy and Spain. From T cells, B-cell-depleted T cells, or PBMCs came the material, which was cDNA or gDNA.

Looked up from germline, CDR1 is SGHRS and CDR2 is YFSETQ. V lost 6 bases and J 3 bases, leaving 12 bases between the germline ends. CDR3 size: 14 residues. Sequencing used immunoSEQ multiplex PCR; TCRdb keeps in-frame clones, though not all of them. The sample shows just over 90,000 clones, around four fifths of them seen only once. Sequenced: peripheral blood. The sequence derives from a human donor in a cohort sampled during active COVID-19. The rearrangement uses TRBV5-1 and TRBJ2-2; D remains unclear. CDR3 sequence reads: CASTLLTDTGELFF. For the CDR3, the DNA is TGCGCCAGCACCCTCTTAACAGACACCGGGGAGCTGTTTTTT.